The 14 T cell receptor beta chains below come from one sample, sequenced in a study of blood T cell repertoires in COVID-19. The table came from immunoSEQ multiplex PCR; TCRdb's copy has only in-frame clones and leaves some out. The profile covers 95,000 to 150,000 clones, with around 74% appearing a single time and 6% taken by the ten largest. Sequenced input: peripheral blood. Receptor source: a man of 80 years or more with COVID-19, enrolled during active disease.

DNA of the CDR3: TGTGCCAGCAGTTTAGGTGGCGCAGGGCGGTCCTACGAGCAGTACTTC. Protein: CASSLGGAGRSYEQYF. The rearrangement links TRBV28 to TRBJ2-7, with D tentatively TRBD1 (5 bases). Trimming removed 2 bases at V and 1 base at J, with 15 bases between. From germline, CDR1 is MDHEN and CDR2 SYDVKM. CDR3 length: 16 residues.

The V call is TRBV5-6, the J call TRBJ2-3; a possible D gene is TRBD1 (7 bases). Germline CDR1 and CDR2: SGHDT and YYEEEE. V lost 2 bases and J 4 bases, leaving 23 bases between the germline ends. This CDR3 comprises 18 residues. CDR3 nucleotide sequence: TGTGCCAGCAGCTTAACCTTCGCGGGACAGTCCACCGCAGATACGCAGTATTTT. This translates into CASSLTFAGQSTADTQYF.

The chain uses TRBV7-3 and TRBJ2-1; D gene ambiguous. The V gene's germline CDR1 is SGHTA and CDR2 FQGTGA. V was pared by 1 base and J by 2 bases, with 9 bases between. The CDR3 has 15 amino acids. CDR3 sequence (DNA): TGTGCCAGCAGCTTAATGGCGCTAGCCTACAATGAGCAGTTCTTC. It is translated as CASSLMALAYNEQFF.

The chain is built from TRBV15 and TRBJ2-1, with 7 bases identical to TRBD2. Germline CDR1 LNHNV, CDR2 YYDKDF (reference sequence). V lost 0 bases to trimming and J lost 2 bases; unmatched junction nucleotides: 4. The CDR3 has 16 residues. CDR3 DNA sequence: TGTGCCACCAGCAGAGAGAGCGGGACTACCTACAATGAGCAGTTCTTC. This gives the protein CATSRESGTTYNEQFF.

The J gene is TRBJ2-7, the V gene TRBV14; D might be TRBD2 (6 bases). V gave up 3 bases and J gave up 6 bases, with 12 bases separating them. Germline loops: CDR1 SGHDN, CDR2 FVKESK. CDR3 length: 13 residues. CDR3 nucleotides: TGTGCCAGCAGCCATGGACGGGGAGGCGAGCAGTACTTC. Translation gives CASSHGRGGEQYF.

The chain has TRBV25-1 and TRBJ2-1, with TRBD1 as a possible D gene (6 bases). Germline CDR1 reads MGHDK; CDR2 reads SYGVNS. Trimming took off 7 bases at V and 4 bases at J, with 11 bases between the two ends. The CDR3 totals 13 residues. The CDR3: CASNRDIYNEQFF. CDR3 nucleotides: TGTGCCAGCAATCGGGACATTTACAATGAGCAGTTCTTC.

The chain is built from TRBV4-1 and TRBJ2-3; D may be TRBD2 (5 bases). V was shortened by 3 bases and J by 2 bases, with 18 bases between the two germline ends. Germline values: CDR1 MGHRA, CDR2 YSYEKL. The CDR3 consists of 17 residues. CDR3 sequence (DNA): TGCGCCAGCAGCCAGAGGGTCCAGGTAAATCCCACAGATACGCAGTATTTT. It codes for CASSQRVQVNPTDTQYF.

J is TRBJ2-7 and V is TRBV28; D perhaps matches TRBD1 (6 bases). Germline V CDR1 and CDR2: MDHEN, SYDVKM. V lost 7 bases, J lost 4 bases, and 14 bases lay in between. The CDR3 spans 13 residues. The DNA of the CDR3 is TGTGCCAGCACCTTAGGGCAGGGGTACGAGCAGTACTTC. It translates to CASTLGQGYEQYF.

The J gene is TRBJ1-2, the V gene TRBV6-6, with D tentatively TRBD1 (5 bases). The CDR3 consists of 14 residues. Trimming removed 0 bases from V and 1 base from J, with 6 bases in between. The V gene's germline CDR1 is MNHNY and CDR2 SVGAGI (reference sequence). The CDR3 loop reads CASSYSTDNYGYTF. DNA for the CDR3: TGTGCCAGCAGTTACTCGACAGATAACTATGGCTACACCTTC.

The chain uses TRBV6-6 and TRBJ2-7, with TRBD1 matching over 7 bases. Germline V lookup: CDR1 MNHNY, CDR2 SVGAGI (reference sequence). The CDR3 runs to 12 residues. V was pared by 5 bases and J by 3 bases, with 1 base of the junction left unmatched. The chain's CDR3 is CASSRDSYEQYF. The CDR3 nucleotides are TGTGCCAGCAGTAGGGACAGCTACGAGCAGTACTTC.

The rearrangement uses TRBV6-5 and TRBJ2-7, with a weak D call TRBD1 (6 bases). The length of the CDR3 is 14 residues. With 6 bases removed from V and 1 base from J, the gap between germline ends came to 13 bases. Germline lookup yields CDR1 MNHEY and CDR2 SVGAGI. The CDR3 loop reads CASSPGTYSYEQYF. The CDR3 DNA reads TGTGCCAGCAGCCCCGGGACATATTCCTACGAGCAGTACTTC.

The chain uses TRBV6-5 and TRBJ1-1, with 9 bases lining up with TRBD1. V was clipped by 4 bases and J by 1 base; unmatched bases: 1. Germline V gives CDR1 MNHEY, CDR2 SVGAGI. This CDR3 is 14 amino acids long. In nucleotides, the CDR3 is TGTGCCAGCAGTTTACAGGGGGCGAACACTGAAGCTTTCTTT. Its translation is CASSLQGANTEAFF.

CDR3 in amino acids: CASSLGTGGEKLFF. The CDR3 region has the DNA TGTGCCAGCAGTTTAGGGACAGGGGGCGAAAAACTGTTTTTT. The chain carries TRBV27 and TRBJ1-4; 12 positions match TRBD1. The junction had 0 bases not matched to a gene; V was cut back by 2 bases and J by 8 bases. The CDR3 runs 14 residues. Germline V gene sequence: CDR1 MNHEY, CDR2 SMNVEV (reference sequence).

This clone was seen just once. This rearrangement joins TRBV7-9 to TRBJ2-1; TRBD1 matches 9 bases. The germline V gene encodes CDR1 SEHNR and CDR2 FQNEAQ (reference sequence). J was trimmed by 5 bases and V by 5 bases; bases with no gene match: 10. The CDR3 spans 16 residues. CDR3 DNA sequence: TGTGCCAGCAGCCCGTCGACAGGGGGGCAAGACAATGAGCAGTTCTTC. Its protein is CASSPSTGGQDNEQFF. The whole variable domain, filled in from reference TRBV7-9 and TRBJ2-1, reads DTGVSQNPRHKITKRGQNVTFRCDPISEHNRLYWYRQTLGQGPEFLTYFQNEAQLEKSRLLSDRFSAERPKGSFSTLEIQRTEQGDSAMYLCASSPSTGGQDNEQFFGPGTRLTVL.